There are many counts of the clone carrying this TCR beta chain. Graves' hyperthyroidism was deemed stable absent ophthalmopathy progression within 18 months. Hyperthyroidism had been newly diagnosed in patients aged 18 to 65, and its duration was under 2 months. PBMCs were obtained from approximately 9.2 ml fresh peripheral blood. It was RNA transcripts that yielded the amplified TCR beta CDR3 regions. First-round RT-PCR of the TCR CDR3 relied on the HTBI primer set. TCRdb passed the multiplex PCR reads through MiXCR, listing each CDR3 protein once. The profile covers 460,000 or so distinct CDR3 sequences, with 14% appearing a single time and 17% taken by the ten largest. This specimen comes from a study of T cells in Graves' hyperthyroidism and ophthalmopathy. Study-wide background: Peripheral blood specimens were obtained at initial diagnosis, prior to any treatment.

V was cut by 1 base and J by 0 bases, with 6 bases left in between. CDR3 length: 14 amino acids. Germline loops: CDR1 KGHSH, CDR2 LQKENI. The chain recombines TRBV18 with TRBJ1-2, with a tentative D call TRBD1 (5 bases). Sequencing used blood. The clonotype comes from a woman aged 18-29 years with Graves' hyperthyroidism. The DNA for the CDR3 is TGTGCCAGCTCACCACTCAGGGCTAACTATGGCTACACCTTC. Translation gives CASSPLRANYGYTF.